This T cell receptor (beta chain) was sequenced during a study of vaccination effects on CD4 cells after COVID-19. Study information: Each participant was given two doses of one vaccine (BNT162b2 or mRNA-1273).

Findings of the study overall: Pronounced clonal contraction occurred in clones induced by infection and by vaccine late after vaccination.

With the ViraFEST assay, the study expanded antigen-specific CD4+ T cells using viral peptide pools, then sequenced them. Following culture for approximately ten days, CD4+ T cells were isolated. Vaccine recipients, nucleocapsid antibody negative, had no prior SARS-CoV-2 infection. Cultures used about 2 million PBMC per well, about 10 IU/ml IL-2 and about 10 ug/ml peptides. In the cultures, half the medium was exchanged for IL-2 medium on days 3 and 7. Notes on this clone: The antigen remains undetermined.

The CDR3 is 15 amino acids. Germline-derived CDR1 and CDR2 are LNHDA and SQIVND (reference sequence). Trimming stripped 1 base from V and 0 bases from J, with 7 bases between. Using immunoSEQ multiplex PCR, the repertoire was profiled, and TCRdb retains in-frame clones only, with some absent. The profile shows about 34,000 clones, about three quarters of them singletons. This chain connects TRBV19 to TRBJ2-4; D remains ambiguous. The receptor comes from a human donor who received a COVID-19 vaccine. The sample was CD4+ T cells from PBMCs cultured with HCoV-OC43 spike peptides, taken before COVID-19 vaccination. The subset here: HCoV-OC43 spike overlapping peptide pool stimulation. CDR3 loop: CASSIVHAAKNIQYF. The CDR3 nucleotides read TGTGCCAGTAGTATAGTGCACGCAGCCAAAAACATTCAGTACTTC.